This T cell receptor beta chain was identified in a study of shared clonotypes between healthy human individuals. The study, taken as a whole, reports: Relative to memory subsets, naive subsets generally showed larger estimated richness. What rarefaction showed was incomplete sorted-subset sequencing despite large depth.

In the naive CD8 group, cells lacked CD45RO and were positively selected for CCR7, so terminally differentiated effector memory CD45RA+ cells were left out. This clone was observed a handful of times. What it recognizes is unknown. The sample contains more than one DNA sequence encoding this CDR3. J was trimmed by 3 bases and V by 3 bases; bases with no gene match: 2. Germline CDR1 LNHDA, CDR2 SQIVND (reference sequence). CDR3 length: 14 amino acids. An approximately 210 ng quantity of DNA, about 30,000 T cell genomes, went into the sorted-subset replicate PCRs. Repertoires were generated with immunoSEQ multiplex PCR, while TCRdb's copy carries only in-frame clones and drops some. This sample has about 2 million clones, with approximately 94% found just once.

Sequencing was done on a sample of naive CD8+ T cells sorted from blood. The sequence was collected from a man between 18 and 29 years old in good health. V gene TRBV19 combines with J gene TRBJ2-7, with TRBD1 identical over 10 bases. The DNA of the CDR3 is TGTGCCAGTAGTATCGGGACAGGGGACTACGAGCAGTACTTC. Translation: CASSIGTGDYEQYF.